The 2 T cell receptor beta chains presented below share a single source sample, sequenced in a study of control samples from healthy donors and cancer patients. Assay: immunoSEQ multiplex PCR; the TCRdb copy retains only in-frame clones and omits some. There are roughly 60,000 clones in the sample; 94% occur only once, and less than 4.5% lies in the top ten. Sequences were obtained from blood. The receptors here all came from a man aged 25-45 years in good health.

The chain uses TRBV11-3 and TRBJ2-7; 9 nucleotides align to TRBD1. The CDR3 length is 18 residues. J lost 2 bases, V lost 3 bases, and 14 bases had no gene match. CDR1 is SGHNT, CDR2 YENEEA, per germline. As DNA, the CDR3 is TGTGCCAGCAGCTTCCCCTCCGCCCCCGGGACAGGGACCTACGAGCAGTACTTC. It codes for CASSFPSAPGTGTYEQYF.

The genes are TRBV29-1 and TRBJ2-2, with D hard to call. The V gene's germline CDR1 is SQVTM and CDR2 ANQGSEA. V was pared by 6 bases and J by 2 bases, with 13 bases between. This CDR3 has 14 residues. The CDR3 DNA reads TGCAGCGTGGCTCGGCAGCTAAACACCGGGGAGCTGTTTTTT. Translated: CSVARQLNTGELFF.